The TCR beta chain under discussion was sequenced for a study of shared clonotypes between healthy human individuals. Study-level findings and limits: Sequencing of the sorted subsets was shown by rarefaction to be incomplete despite large depth. The study generally estimated greater richness for naive than memory subsets. Only blood samples were collected, and tissue repertoires likely differ.

Germline V gives CDR1 SQVTM, CDR2 ANQGSEA. The ends were cut back, 0 bases at V and 9 bases at J, with 9 bases in the middle. CDR3 length: 12 residues. Here immunoSEQ multiplex PCR was the method, and the copy in TCRdb shows in-frame clones only, minus some. The sample includes 300,000 to 400,000 clones, less than 75% of them seen just once. With regard to this clone: Its specificity is not known.

The source of this sequence is a man between 25 and 39 years old in good health. Sequencing used memory CD4+ T cells sorted from blood. Subset noted: CD45RA-negative fraction. This chain joins TRBV29-1 and TRBJ2-1; D remains ambiguous. In DNA form, the CDR3 reads TGCAGCGTTGAAGATCGGTCCGTTGAGCAGTTCTTC. As protein: CSVEDRSVEQFF.